The rows below give T cell receptor beta chains drawn from one sample of a study of blood T cell repertoires in COVID-19. Profiled with immunoSEQ multiplex PCR; TCRdb holds only in-frame clones, not every one. The sample yields about 110,000 clones, about 85% seen once. The material sequenced was peripheral blood. The receptors here all came from a human donor in a cohort sampled during active COVID-19. Both conserved end residues are part of each CDR3. A D gene is named only where the DNA matches it firmly. Only part of the rows carry a size: once, few, many, or a class if the clone is expanded.

j_call v_call clone_size d_call cdr3_aa cdr3_nt
TRBJ1-4 TRBV4-1 - - CASSQERGTGLEKLFF TGCGCCAGCAGCCAAGAAAGGGGGACGGGGCTTGAAAAACTGTTTTTT
TRBJ1-2 TRBV24-1 - - CATSDGLGYTF TGTGCCACCAGTGATGGCCTCGGCTACACCTTC
TRBJ2-5 TRBV7-9 - TRBD1 CASSKQGAGLTQYF TGTGCCAGCAGCAAACAGGGGGCCGGACTCACCCAGTACTTC
TRBJ2-1 TRBV6-5 - TRBD2 CASSYSGLAGYNEQFF TGTGCCAGCAGTTACTCGGGACTAGCGGGTTACAATGAGCAGTTCTTC
TRBJ2-5 TRBV5-1 - TRBD1 CASSSRLGTGSPQETQYF TGCGCCAGCAGCTCAAGGCTGGGGACAGGGTCCCCCCAAGAGACCCAGTACTTC
TRBJ2-1 TRBV9 - TRBD2 CASSVDVAGANEQFF TGTGCCAGCAGCGTAGACGTAGCGGGAGCGAATGAGCAGTTCTTC
TRBJ2-2 TRBV3-1/TRBV3-2 - TRBD2 CASSTGTRFLTGELFF TGTGCCAGCAGCACCGGGACTAGGTTTCTAACCGGGGAGCTGTTTTTT
TRBJ1-3 TRBV5-4 few - CASSLPGNTIYF TGTGCCAGCAGCCTCCCCGGAAACACCATATATTTT
TRBJ1-2 TRBV6-2/TRBV6-3 - TRBD1 CASSSQGAIPYGYTF TGTGCCAGCAGTTCACAGGGGGCAATACCCTATGGCTACACCTTC
TRBJ2-3 TRBV11-2 - - CASSVTRSDTQYF TGTGCCAGCAGCGTGACTAGATCAGATACGCAGTATTTT
TRBJ1-1 TRBV27 once - CASSSEVMNTEAFF TGTGCCAGCAGTTCTGAGGTTATGAACACTGAAGCTTTCTTT
TRBJ1-2 TRBV3-1/TRBV3-2 few TRBD1 CASSQVQGADGYTF TGTGCCAGCAGCCAAGTGCAGGGGGCGGATGGCTACACCTTC
TRBJ2-3 TRBV5-1 - TRBD2 CASSSSGSTDTQYF TGCGCCAGCAGCTCTAGCGGTAGCACAGATACGCAGTATTTT
TRBJ2-7 TRBV2 - - CASSRDLYEQYF TGTGCCAGCAGCCGCGACTTATACGAGCAGTACTTC
TRBJ2-7 TRBV25-1 - - CASSSSGRVRGAYEQYF TGTGCCAGCAGCTCCTCGGGTCGGGTCAGGGGGGCCTACGAGCAGTACTTC
TRBJ2-7 TRBV28 - TRBD1 CASSLRGTVTSYEQYF TGTGCCAGCAGTTTGCGAGGGACAGTTACCTCCTACGAGCAGTACTTC
TRBJ2-4 TRBV11-2 - - CASSLWGQPPAKNIQYF TGTGCCAGCAGCTTGTGGGGACAACCCCCCGCCAAAAACATTCAGTACTTC
TRBJ2-7 TRBV10-1 few TRBD1 CASSHGTGPYEQYF TGCGCCAGCAGCCACGGGACAGGGCCCTACGAGCAGTACTTC
TRBJ1-1 TRBV28 - - CASSSYRGNTEAFF TGTGCCAGCAGTTCCTACCGGGGGAACACTGAAGCTTTCTTT
TRBJ2-5 TRBV25-1 - TRBD1 CASSEWGLGTGQETQYF TGTGCCAGCAGTGAATGGGGCTTAGGGACAGGCCAAGAGACCCAGTACTTC